This TCR beta chain derives from a study of tumor and adjacent non-tumor tissue in lung cancer listed by TCRdb under 2018. Context from the whole study: Of the cohort, eleven to twelve patients had adenocarcinoma, 2 had squamous cell carcinoma and 1 had small cell lung cancer. In total, sequencing yielded 125,075,908 productive TCRbeta reads, which works out to an average of around 4.2 million reads per sample. Among the roughly 15 patients, ages ranged from roughly 30 to 76 years, about 10 were men and 5 were women, and disease was TNM stage I to III. Bulk TCRbeta repertoires were compared between lung tumor tissue and matched distant non-tumor lung tissue obtained from over 13 lung cancer patients. Over 25 paired specimens, one tumor and one normal lung sample per patient, were profiled by TCRbeta CDR3 sequencing.

To prepare the library, multiplex PCR was applied. The reads were generated on an Illumina HiSeq 2500. TCRbeta libraries were constructed through three rounds of nested PCR with primers (Table S4) according to protocols modified from ARM-PCR. Before sequencing, PCR products in the 200-500 bp range were cut out of the gel and cleaned up using the QIAquick gel extraction kit. In the paper's pipeline: Trimmomatic was used to clean the reads, FLASH merged the cleaned reads into complete CDR3 sequences, and MiTCR assigned the sequences to V(D)J germline segments. VDJtools was used to compute clonal diversity as the inverse Simpson's index. Productive reads were defined as in-frame sequences without a premature stop codon. TCRdb itself trimmed the public reads at Q25 with fastp, ran MiXCR and retained productive beta chains. Duplicate CDR3 protein sequences are folded into a single record with the most common DNA and genes. V and J calls and clone size were set by TCRdb, not the authors. For this sample there are 200,000 to 250,000 distinct CDR3 sequences; 60% to 75% appear just once. 20% to 25% of the sample belongs to the ten largest clones.

RNA was isolated from bulk unsorted tissue, and RNA quality was assessed with a NanoDrop ND-1000 and an Agilent 2100. All donors had newly diagnosed lung cancer, had not received prior chemotherapy, and were admitted for thoracic surgery in China between August and November 2014. Patients who had received previous radiotherapy or chemotherapy, or who had another concurrent cancer, were excluded from the study. Pieces of surgical tissue measuring about 1-2 cm3 were kept in RNAlater solution and stored at -80 degrees C until use. The CDR3, from cysteine to phenylalanine, totals 15 residues. Only the CDR3 portion is preserved as DNA: 45 bases, with reading frame beginning at the first base. The junction shows trimming of 1 base on V and 5 bases on J, plus 17 bases between the germline ends. The germline V gene (reference sequence) specifies DFQATT as CDR1 and SNEGSKA as CDR2. Overall study results and their limits: A significantly larger cumulative share of the repertoire was made up by the top 100 clones in normal lung than in tumor tissue. Peripheral blood was not sequenced, so blood TCRbeta repertoires were not examined in the lung cancer patients of the study. Significantly higher TCR diversity was found in younger patients, and higher tumor TCR diversity was associated with shorter overall and disease-free survival. The methods do not name the sequencing platform or mention unique molecular identifiers. Only around 14 patients were in the cohort, and the authors stated that larger samples and more detailed clinical data are needed. Significantly higher TCR diversity (inverse Simpson) was observed in tumor tissue than in normal lung tissue (around 450 vs 150, P = 0.0075, Mann-Whitney U test).

A word on this clonotype: The antigen this receptor binds is unknown. This may stem from a read error, because a much larger clone lies one nucleotide away.

The sample taken for sequencing was lung tumor tissue. The receptor was isolated from a man in his 60s with non-small cell lung cancer. Recombination connected TRBV20-1 to TRBJ2-5; no confident D gene assignment can be made. The CDR3 loop reads CSARVPHPERETQYF. The DNA reads as follows: TGCAGTGCTAGAGTTCCCCATCCCGAGAGGGAGACCCAGTACTTC.